What follows describes a single T cell receptor beta chain. The data were taken from a study of cytomegalovirus exposure and HLA in healthy donors. PCR was performed using 60 Vbeta and 13 Jbeta primers. Sequenced by immunoSEQ multiplex PCR; TCRdb stores in-frame clones only, minus some. The sample has fewer than 150,000 clones, approximately 80% seen once. The sample consisted of PBMCs. The source of this sequence is a woman between 40 and 50 years old in good health and CMV-seropositive.

The CDR3 DNA is TGCGCCAGCAGCTTAACGCAGGGCACCTACGAGCAGTACTTC. Translated: CASSLTQGTYEQYF. V gene TRBV5-1 combines with J gene TRBJ2-7, with D possibly being TRBD1 (5 bases). With 2 bases removed from V and 2 bases from J, the gap between germline ends came to 11 bases. This CDR3 contains 14 residues. Germline loops: CDR1 SGHRS, CDR2 YFSETQ.